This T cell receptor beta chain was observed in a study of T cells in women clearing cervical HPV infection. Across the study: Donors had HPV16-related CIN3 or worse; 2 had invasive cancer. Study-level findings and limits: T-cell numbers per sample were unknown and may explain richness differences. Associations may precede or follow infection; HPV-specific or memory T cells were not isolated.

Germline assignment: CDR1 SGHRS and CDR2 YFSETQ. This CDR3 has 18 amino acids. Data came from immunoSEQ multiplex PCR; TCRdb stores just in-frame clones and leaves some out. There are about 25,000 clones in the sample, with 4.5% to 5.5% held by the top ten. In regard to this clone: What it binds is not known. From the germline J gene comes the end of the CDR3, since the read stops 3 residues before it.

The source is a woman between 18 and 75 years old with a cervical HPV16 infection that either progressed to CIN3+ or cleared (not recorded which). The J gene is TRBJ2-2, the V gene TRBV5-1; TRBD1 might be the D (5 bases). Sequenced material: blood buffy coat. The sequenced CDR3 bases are TGCGCCAGCAGCTTGGATCCATCTACCTACTCTGGGGCCAACGTG. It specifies CASSLDPSTYSGANV. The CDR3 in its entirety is CASSLDPSTYSGANVLFF.